The 21 T cell receptor beta chains below come from one sample, sequenced in a study of prognosis after radiotherapy for stage I lung cancer. Using two-round multiplex PCR, the authors amplified TCR beta CDR3 from genomic DNA. First-round PCR used primers specific to each TRBV and TRBJ gene. TCRdb analysed the multiplex PCR reads with MiXCR anew, one entry per CDR3 protein. The sample shows 50,000 to 75,000 distinct CDR3 sequences, about 26% of them seen only once. Sequences were derived from PBMCs, sampled before or after stereotactic body radiation therapy (not recorded which). These receptors all stem from a donor at least 50 years old with non-small cell lung cancer.

The table lists this clonotype with many counts. V is TRBV5-1 and J is TRBJ1-5; no definite D call. The CDR3 length is 15 residues. Looked up from germline, CDR1 is SGHRS and CDR2 is YFSETQ. V was trimmed by 4 bases and J by 5 bases, leaving 16 bases between them. The CDR3 reads CASSLLGLRDQPQHF. The DNA of the CDR3 is TGCGCCAGCAGCCTCCTAGGCTTACGCGATCAGCCCCAGCATTTT.

In regard to this clonotype: It differs at one base from a far larger clone, so likely a read error. The V and J genes are TRBV7-9 and TRBJ2-1, with unresolved D. With 3 bases removed from V and 6 bases from J, the gap between germline ends came to 15 bases. The CDR3 extends over 15 amino acids. CDR1 is SEHNR and CDR2 is FQNEAQ in the germline V gene (reference sequence). The CDR3 nucleotides are TGTGCCAGCAGCTTCGTCGGGTGGCGCGGCAATGAGCAGTTCTTC. It is translated as CASSFVGWRGNEQFF.

This clonotype was found many times. This sequence joins TRBV6-1 and TRBJ1-1; D might be TRBD1 (5 bases). V was trimmed by 4 bases and J by 1 base, leaving 10 bases between them. The CDR3 length is 14 residues. Germline V lookup: CDR1 MNHNS, CDR2 SASEGT. The CDR3 region is CASSGLGENTEAFF. In DNA, the CDR3 is TGTGCCAGCAGTGGACTGGGGGAGAACACTGAAGCTTTCTTT.

This clonotype appeared a few times. It may be a read error: a sequence one base away is much more abundant. V gene TRBV5-1 combines with J gene TRBJ2-3, with D possibly called TRBD1 or TRBD2 (5 bases each). The CDR3 consists of 14 residues. Trimming shortened V by 4 bases and J by 4 bases, and 13 bases separated the two germline ends. CDR1 is SGHRS, CDR2 YFSETQ, per germline. The CDR3 region is CASSPGPVSDTQYF. The CDR3 bases are TGCGCCAGCAGCCCGGGACCGGTCTCAGATACGCAGTATTTT.

Ten or more counts support this clonotype. The V and J genes are TRBV10-3 and TRBJ1-5; a weak D match, TRBD1 (5 bases). The CDR3 has 13 residues. V was pared by 3 bases and J by 7 bases, with 10 bases between. Germline CDR1 reads ENHRY; CDR2 reads SYGVKD. CDR3 coding DNA: TGTGCCATCAGTGACAGGGACGGGCAGCCCCAGCATTTT. Translation gives CAISDRDGQPQHF.

This clonotype has ten or more counts. The genes are TRBV6-1 and TRBJ1-2, with D unresolved. The CDR3 has 14 amino acids. V lost 4 bases and J 2 bases, leaving 11 bases between the germline ends. Germline CDR1 and CDR2: MNHNS and SASEGT. CDR3 nucleotide sequence: TGTGCCAGCAGTGTTAAGGGCAACAACTATGGCTACACCTTC. Its translation is CASSVKGNNYGYTF.

As for this clonotype: A read error is possible here, since a much larger clone lies one base away. The J gene is TRBJ1-1, the V gene TRBV7-9, with a tentative D call TRBD1 (5 bases). CDR1 is SEHNR and CDR2 is FQNEAQ in the germline V gene (reference sequence). Trimming removed 1 base from V and 5 bases from J, with 8 bases in between. The CDR3 spans 13 residues. CDR3 DNA: TGTGCCAGCAGCTTAGAACAGGAAACTGAAGCTTTCTTT. Translated: CASSLEQETEAFF.

Ten or more counts support this clonotype. The genes are TRBV10-3 and TRBJ1-1; TRBD1 might be the D (5 bases). Trimming left V 7 bases short and J 6 bases short, with 18 bases between. Germline V gene data show CDR1 as ENHRY and CDR2 as SYGVKD. The CDR3 totals 14 residues. The CDR3: CAITKKQGAAEAFF. As DNA, the CDR3 is TGTGCCATCACCAAAAAGCAGGGAGCGGCTGAAGCTTTCTTT.

In this sample, this clonotype turned up many times. The CDR3 DNA reads as TGTGCCAGTAGTTCAGACAGATCCAACACTGAAGCTTTCTTT. This encodes CASSSDRSNTEAFF. The rearrangement links TRBV19 to TRBJ1-1; TRBD1 might be the D (5 bases). V shed 5 bases and J shed 2 bases, with 12 bases lying between them. CDR1 LNHDA and CDR2 SQIVND come from the germline V gene (reference sequence). The CDR3 contains 14 residues.

This clonotype was seen ten or more times. This rearrangement joins TRBV28 to TRBJ2-3, with 8 bases that match TRBD2. The V segment lost 11 bases and the J segment 2 bases; nucleotides outside the gene matches: 9. CDR1 is MDHEN and CDR2 is SYDVKM in the germline V gene. The CDR3 is 14 residues long. CDR3 nucleotide sequence: TGTGCCTCCCCCCGGGGGGGTCCCACAGATACGCAGTATTTT. This translates into CASPRGGPTDTQYF.

This clonotype came up many times. The V and J genes are TRBV6-1 and TRBJ2-7; perhaps TRBD1 as D (6 bases). This CDR3 contains 13 residues. V was pared by 6 bases and J by 2 bases, with 11 bases between. CDR1 and CDR2 (germline): MNHNS, SASEGT. The CDR3 protein is CASSLDRTYEQYF. The CDR3 coding sequence is TGTGCCAGCAGCCTTGACAGGACCTACGAGCAGTACTTC.

This clonotype was seen at least ten times. The chain is built from TRBV19 and TRBJ1-1; TRBD1 is a possible D gene (5 bases). CDR3 length: 14 amino acids. The ends were cut back, 6 bases at V and 6 bases at J, with 17 bases in the middle. Germline V lookup: CDR1 LNHDA, CDR2 SQIVND (reference sequence). CDR3 in DNA: TGTGCCAGTAGGACGCCAGGGAGGGACGCTGAAGCTTTCTTT. Protein: CASRTPGRDAEAFF.

This clonotype has ten or more counts. V usage is TRBV12-3 or TRBV12-4 and J usage is TRBJ2-1; 15 positions match TRBD2. CDR3 length: 15 residues. The V and J ends lost 5 bases and 9 bases, in that order; junction bases with no gene match: 5. In DNA, the CDR3 is TGTGCCAGCAGTACCGGGACTAGCGGGGGGTCTGAGCAGTTCTTC. Translated, it gives CASSTGTSGGSEQFF.

Concerning this clonotype itself: Given a far larger clone just one base away, this is likely a sequencing read error. The CDR3 DNA sequence: TGTGCCAGCAGTTACTCGAAAACAGATAAGCAGTATTTT. Protein sequence: CASSYSKTDKQYF. The chain joins TRBV6-9 to TRBJ2-3; D call uncertain. The CDR3 sequence is 13 residues long. Looked up from germline, CDR1 is MNHGY and CDR2 is SVAAGI.

This clonotype was seen many times. V is TRBV6-5 and J is TRBJ2-7; D may be TRBD2 (5 bases). V lost 4 bases and J 5 bases, leaving 6 bases between the germline ends. Germline V gene sequence: CDR1 MNHEY, CDR2 SVGAGI. This CDR3 is 11 amino acids long. This chain's CDR3 is CASSWGDEQYF. CDR3 nucleotides: TGTGCCAGCAGTTGGGGAGACGAGCAGTACTTC.

This clonotype was recorded at least ten times. The chain combines TRBV30 with TRBJ1-2; no clear D. CDR1 is GTSNPN, CDR2 SVGIG, per germline (reference sequence). The CDR3 is 12 amino acids. Trimming pared 8 bases from V and 4 bases from J, leaving 14 bases between. Here the CDR3 DNA reads TGTGCCAGCGACCCTCTACGCTATGGCTACACCTTC. Its translation is CASDPLRYGYTF.

In this sample, this clonotype turned up many times. The CDR3 is CASSLAGGSRGPEAFF. As DNA, the CDR3 is TGTGCCAGCAGCTTAGCGGGGGGCAGCCGAGGGCCTGAAGCTTTCTTT. The chain uses TRBV7-8 and TRBJ1-1, with a possible D match to TRBD1 (6 bases). This CDR3 comprises 16 residues. The ends were cut back, 0 bases at V and 6 bases at J, with 17 bases in the middle. Germline V CDR1 and CDR2: SGHVS, FQNEAQ.

This clonotype was found many times. The rearrangement uses TRBV11-1 and TRBJ2-3, with TRBD1 identical over 8 bases. This CDR3 is 15 amino acids long. Trimming took 5 bases from V and 4 from J; bases not matched to a gene: 8. Looked up from germline, CDR1 is SGHAT and CDR2 is FQDESV (reference sequence). The CDR3 loop reads CASSQTGGRSDTQYF. The CDR3 coding sequence is TGTGCCAGCAGCCAAACAGGGGGTCGGTCAGATACGCAGTATTTT.

This clonotype came up a few times. The V gene is TRBV11-2, the J gene TRBJ1-1; TRBD1 might be the D (5 bases). With 5 bases removed from V and 1 base from J, the gap between germline ends came to 8 bases. This CDR3 region has 13 residues. Germline V lookup: CDR1 SGHAT, CDR2 FQNNGV. DNA of the CDR3: TGTGCCAGCAGCCGACAGAGGAACACTGAAGCTTTCTTT. Protein: CASSRQRNTEAFF.

Note on this clonotype: A read error is likely here: a far larger clone is one base away. The chain is built from TRBV6-5 and TRBJ2-7, with TRBD2 matching over 7 bases. The CDR3 is made up of 13 amino acids. CDR1 MNHEY and CDR2 SVGAGI come from the germline V gene. CDR3 DNA sequence: TGTGCCAGTTCGACAGCGGGGTCCTACGATCAGTACTTC. Translating gives CASSTAGSYDQYF.

Of note for this clonotype: This clone may be a read error of a much larger clone one base away. The V and J genes are TRBV20-1 and TRBJ2-7, with D tentatively TRBD2 (5 bases). Trimming pared 4 bases from V and 5 bases from J, leaving 18 bases between. CDR3 length equals 14 residues. Germline V gene data show CDR1 as DFQATT and CDR2 as SNEGSKA (reference sequence). The CDR3, as DNA: TGCAGTGCTACAATGTCAGCAGGAGGTAACGAGCAGTACTTC. It codes for CSATMSAGGNEQYF.